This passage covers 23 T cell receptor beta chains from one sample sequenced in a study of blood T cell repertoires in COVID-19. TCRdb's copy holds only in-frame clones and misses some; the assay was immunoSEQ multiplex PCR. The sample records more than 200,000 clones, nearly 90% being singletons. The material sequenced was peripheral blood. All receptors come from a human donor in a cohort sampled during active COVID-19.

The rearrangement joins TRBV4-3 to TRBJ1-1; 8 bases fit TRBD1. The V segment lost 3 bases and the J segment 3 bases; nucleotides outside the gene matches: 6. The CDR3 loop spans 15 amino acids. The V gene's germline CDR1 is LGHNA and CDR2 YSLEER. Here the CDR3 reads CASSQARGPYTEAFF. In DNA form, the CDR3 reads TGCGCCAGCAGCCAGGCCAGGGGGCCATACACTGAAGCTTTCTTT.

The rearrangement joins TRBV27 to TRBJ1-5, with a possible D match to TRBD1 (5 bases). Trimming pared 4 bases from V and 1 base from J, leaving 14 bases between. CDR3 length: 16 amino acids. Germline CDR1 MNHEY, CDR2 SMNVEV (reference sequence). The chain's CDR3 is CASSSSGWKSNQPQHF. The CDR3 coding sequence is TGTGCCAGCAGTTCCTCAGGGTGGAAGAGCAATCAGCCCCAGCATTTT.

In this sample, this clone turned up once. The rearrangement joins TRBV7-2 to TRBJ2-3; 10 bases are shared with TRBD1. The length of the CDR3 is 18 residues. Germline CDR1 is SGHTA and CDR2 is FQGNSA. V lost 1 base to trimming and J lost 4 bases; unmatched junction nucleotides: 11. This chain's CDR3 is CASSLVSATGGEADTQYF. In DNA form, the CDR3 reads TGTGCCAGCAGCTTAGTGTCCGCGACAGGGGGCGAGGCAGATACGCAGTATTTT. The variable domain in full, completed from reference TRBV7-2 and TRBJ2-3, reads GAGVSQSPSNKVTEKGKDVELRCDPISGHTALYWYRQSLGQGLEFLIYFQGNSAPDKSGLPSDRFSAERTGGSVSTLTIQRTQQEDSAVYLCASSLVSATGGEADTQYFGPGTRLTVL.

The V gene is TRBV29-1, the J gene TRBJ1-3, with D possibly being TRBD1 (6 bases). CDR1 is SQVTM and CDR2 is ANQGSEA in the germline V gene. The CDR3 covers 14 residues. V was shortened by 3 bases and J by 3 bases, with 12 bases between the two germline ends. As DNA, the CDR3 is TGCAGCGTTGAGAGGGGGGGCCATGGAAACACCATATATTTT. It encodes CSVERGGHGNTIYF.

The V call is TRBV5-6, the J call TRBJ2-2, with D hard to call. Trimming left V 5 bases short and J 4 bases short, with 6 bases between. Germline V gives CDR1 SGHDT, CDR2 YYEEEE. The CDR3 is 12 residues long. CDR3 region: CASSAGTGELFF. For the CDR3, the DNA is TGTGCCAGCAGTGCCGGCACCGGGGAGCTGTTTTTT.

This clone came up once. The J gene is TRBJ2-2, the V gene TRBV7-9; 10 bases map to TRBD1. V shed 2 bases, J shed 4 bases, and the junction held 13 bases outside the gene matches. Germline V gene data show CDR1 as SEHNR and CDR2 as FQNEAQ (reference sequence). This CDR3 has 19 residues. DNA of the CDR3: TGTGCCAGCAGCTTACTCCCCGACCCCGGGACAGGGGTCACCGGGGAGCTGTTTTTT. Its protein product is CASSLLPDPGTGVTGELFF.

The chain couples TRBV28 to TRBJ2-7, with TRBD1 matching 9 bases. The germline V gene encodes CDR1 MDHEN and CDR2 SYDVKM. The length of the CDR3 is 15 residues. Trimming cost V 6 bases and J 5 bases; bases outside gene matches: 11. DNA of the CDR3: TGTGCCAGCAGCTCTACCGGGACAGGGAGGAACGAGCAGTACTTC. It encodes CASSSTGTGRNEQYF.

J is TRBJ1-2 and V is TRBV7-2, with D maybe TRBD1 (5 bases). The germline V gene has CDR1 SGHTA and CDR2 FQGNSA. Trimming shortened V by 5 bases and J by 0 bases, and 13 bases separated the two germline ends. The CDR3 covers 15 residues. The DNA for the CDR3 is TGTGCCAGCAGCACCCAGACAGCCACTAACTATGGCTACACCTTC. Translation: CASSTQTATNYGYTF.

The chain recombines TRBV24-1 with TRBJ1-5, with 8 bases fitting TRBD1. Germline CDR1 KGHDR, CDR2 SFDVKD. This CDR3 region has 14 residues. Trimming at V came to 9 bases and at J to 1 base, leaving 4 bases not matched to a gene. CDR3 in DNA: TGTGCCACCGGGACAGGCGCAAGCAATCAGCCCCAGCATTTT. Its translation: CATGTGASNQPQHF.

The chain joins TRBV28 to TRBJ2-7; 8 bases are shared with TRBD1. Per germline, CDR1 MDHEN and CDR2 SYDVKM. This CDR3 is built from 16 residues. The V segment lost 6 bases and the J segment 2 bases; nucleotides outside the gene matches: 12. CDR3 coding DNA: TGTGCCAGCAGCAAACTCGGACAGGGAAGGACCTACGAGCAGTACTTC. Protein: CASSKLGQGRTYEQYF.

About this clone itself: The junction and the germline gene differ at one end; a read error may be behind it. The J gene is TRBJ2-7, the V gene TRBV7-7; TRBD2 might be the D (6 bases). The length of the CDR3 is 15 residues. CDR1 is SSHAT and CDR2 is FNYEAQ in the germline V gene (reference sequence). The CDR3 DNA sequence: TGTGCTAGCAGCACGGGTCTCGGAGGGATTTACGAGCAGTACTTC. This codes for CASSTGLGGIYEQYF.

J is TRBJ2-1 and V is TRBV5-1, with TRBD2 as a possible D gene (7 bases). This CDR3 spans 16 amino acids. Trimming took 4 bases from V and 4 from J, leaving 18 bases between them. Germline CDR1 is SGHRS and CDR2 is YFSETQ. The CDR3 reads CASSTGGGSKYNEQFF. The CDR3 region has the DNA TGCGCCAGCAGCACGGGGGGCGGGAGTAAATACAATGAGCAGTTCTTC.

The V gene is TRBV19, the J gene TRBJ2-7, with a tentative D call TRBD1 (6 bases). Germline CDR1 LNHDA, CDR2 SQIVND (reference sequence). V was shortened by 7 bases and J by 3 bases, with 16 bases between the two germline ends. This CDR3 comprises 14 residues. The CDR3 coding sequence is TGTGCCAGTAAGAGCCCCAACAGGGTCTACGAGCAGTACTTC. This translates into CASKSPNRVYEQYF.

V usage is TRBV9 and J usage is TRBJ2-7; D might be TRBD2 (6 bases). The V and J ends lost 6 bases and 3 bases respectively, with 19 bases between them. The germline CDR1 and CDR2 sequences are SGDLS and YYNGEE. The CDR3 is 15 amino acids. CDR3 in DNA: TGTGCCAGCACAGGAGGGGCCGAGGACTACTACGAGCAGTACTTC. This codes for CASTGGAEDYYEQYF.

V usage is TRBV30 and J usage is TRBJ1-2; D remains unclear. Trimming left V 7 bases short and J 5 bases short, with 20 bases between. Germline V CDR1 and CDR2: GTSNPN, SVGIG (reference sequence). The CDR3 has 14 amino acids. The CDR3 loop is CASTWEGRRYGYTF. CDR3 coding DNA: TGTGCCTCTACCTGGGAGGGTAGGAGGTATGGCTACACCTTC. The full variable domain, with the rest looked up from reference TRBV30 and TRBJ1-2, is SQTIHQWPATLVQPVGSPLSLECTVEGTSNPNLYWYRQAAGRGLQLLFYSVGIGQISSEVPQNLSASRPQDRQFILSSKKLLLSDSGFYLCASTWEGRRYGYTFGSGTRLTVV.

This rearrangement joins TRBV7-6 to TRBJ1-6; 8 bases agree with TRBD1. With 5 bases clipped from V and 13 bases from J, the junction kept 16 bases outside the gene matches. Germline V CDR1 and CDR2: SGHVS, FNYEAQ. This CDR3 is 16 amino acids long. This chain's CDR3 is CASSPSVTGDGSPLHF. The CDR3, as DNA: TGTGCCAGCAGCCCTTCTGTGACAGGGGATGGTAGCCCCCTCCACTTT.

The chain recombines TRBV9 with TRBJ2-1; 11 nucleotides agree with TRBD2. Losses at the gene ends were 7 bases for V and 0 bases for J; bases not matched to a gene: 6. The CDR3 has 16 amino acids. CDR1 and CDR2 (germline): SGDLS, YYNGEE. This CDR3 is CASGLAGIFSYNEQFF. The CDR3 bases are TGTGCCAGCGGACTAGCGGGCATCTTCTCCTACAATGAGCAGTTCTTC.

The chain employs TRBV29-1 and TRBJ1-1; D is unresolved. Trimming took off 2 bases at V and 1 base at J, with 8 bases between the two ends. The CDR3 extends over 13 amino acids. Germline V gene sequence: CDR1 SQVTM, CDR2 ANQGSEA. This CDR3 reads CSVEFTANTEAFF. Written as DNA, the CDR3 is TGCAGCGTTGAATTTACAGCGAACACTGAAGCTTTCTTT.

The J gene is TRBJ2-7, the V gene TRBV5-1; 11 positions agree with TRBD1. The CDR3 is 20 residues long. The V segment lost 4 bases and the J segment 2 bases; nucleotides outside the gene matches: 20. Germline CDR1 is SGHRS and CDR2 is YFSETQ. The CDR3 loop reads CASSPQIRDRGNSAPYEQYF. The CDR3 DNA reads TGCGCCAGCAGCCCCCAAATCCGGGACAGGGGGAATTCGGCACCCTACGAGCAGTACTTC.

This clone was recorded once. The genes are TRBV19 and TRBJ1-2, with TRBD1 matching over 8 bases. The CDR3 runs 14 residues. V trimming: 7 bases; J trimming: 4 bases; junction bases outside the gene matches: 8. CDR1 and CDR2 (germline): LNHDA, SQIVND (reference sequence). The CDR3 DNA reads TGTGCCAGTACCCCCCAGGGGGCCGGCTATGGCTACACCTTC. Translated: CASTPQGAGYGYTF.

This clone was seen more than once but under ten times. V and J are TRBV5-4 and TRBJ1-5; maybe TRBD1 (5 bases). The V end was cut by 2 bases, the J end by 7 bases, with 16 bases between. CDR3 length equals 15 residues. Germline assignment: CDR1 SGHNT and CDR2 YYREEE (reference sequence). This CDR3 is CASSFLYRGVQPQHF. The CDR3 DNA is TGTGCCAGCAGCTTTCTCTATCGGGGGGTACAGCCCCAGCATTTT.

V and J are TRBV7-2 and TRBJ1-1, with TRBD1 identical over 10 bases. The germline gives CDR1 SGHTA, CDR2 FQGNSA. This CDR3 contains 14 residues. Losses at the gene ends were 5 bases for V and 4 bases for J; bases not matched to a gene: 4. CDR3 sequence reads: CASSPRTGGTEAFF. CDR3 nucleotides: TGTGCCAGCAGCCCCCGGACAGGGGGCACTGAAGCTTTCTTT.

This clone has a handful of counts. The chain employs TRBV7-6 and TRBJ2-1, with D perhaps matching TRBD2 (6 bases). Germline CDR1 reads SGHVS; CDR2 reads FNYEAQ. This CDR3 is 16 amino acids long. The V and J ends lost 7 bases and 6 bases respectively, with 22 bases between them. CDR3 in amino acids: CASTRTRGGAPNEQFF. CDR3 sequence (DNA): TGTGCCAGCACCCGAACGCGGGGCGGGGCGCCCAATGAGCAGTTCTTC.